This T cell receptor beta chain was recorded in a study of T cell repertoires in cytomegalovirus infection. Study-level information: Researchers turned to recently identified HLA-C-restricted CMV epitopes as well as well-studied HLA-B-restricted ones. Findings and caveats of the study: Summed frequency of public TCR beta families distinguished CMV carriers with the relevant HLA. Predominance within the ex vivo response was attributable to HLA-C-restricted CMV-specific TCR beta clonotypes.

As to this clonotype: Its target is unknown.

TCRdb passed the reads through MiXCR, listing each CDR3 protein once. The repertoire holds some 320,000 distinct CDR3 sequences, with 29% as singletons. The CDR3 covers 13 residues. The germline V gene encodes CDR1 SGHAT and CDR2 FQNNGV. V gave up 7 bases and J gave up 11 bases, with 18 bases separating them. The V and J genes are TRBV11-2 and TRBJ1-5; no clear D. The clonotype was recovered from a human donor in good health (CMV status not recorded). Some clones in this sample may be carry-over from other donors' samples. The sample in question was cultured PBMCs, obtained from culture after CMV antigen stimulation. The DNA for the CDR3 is TGTGCCAGCAATCAGAATCTCCAAGGGACCCAGCATTTT. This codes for CASNQNLQGTQHF.